Listed below are T cell receptor beta chains from one sample, sequenced in a study of T cell repertoires in cytomegalovirus infection. Their antigens are not known. TCRdb reprocessed the reads via MiXCR and lists one record per CDR3 protein. The profile covers 110,000 or so distinct CDR3 sequences, with around 30% appearing a single time and 41% taken by the ten largest. The sequencing used CD8+ T cells from cultured PBMCs, collected from culture after CMV antigen stimulation. The receptor set was obtained from a human donor in good health (CMV status not recorded). Some clones in this sample may be carry-over from other donors' samples. The CDR3 runs from the conserved cysteine through the conserved F or W. A D gene is named only where the DNA matches it firmly. For some rows the clone size is stated as once, few or many, or as a class when expanded; others skip it.

clone size	D gene	V gene	J gene	CDR3 protein	CDR3 DNA
.	.	TRBV4-3	TRBJ2-7	CASSRATGHGSYEQYF	TGCGCCAGCAGCCGCGCGACCGGACATGGCTCCTACGAGCAGTACTTC
.	.	TRBV18	TRBJ2-4	CASSRDTWAGKNIQYF	TGTGCCAGCTCCCGGGACACATGGGCCGGCAAAAACATTCAGTACTTC
.	TRBD2	TRBV12-3/TRBV12-4	TRBJ2-4	CASSSLAGVDKNIQYF	TGTGCCAGCAGTTCTCTAGCGGGGGTGGACAAAAACATTCAGTACTTC
.	TRBD2	TRBV7-6	TRBJ2-5	CASSVSPGLAVQETQYF	TGTGCCAGCAGCGTTAGTCCGGGACTAGCGGTACAAGAGACCCAGTACTTC
many	TRBD1	TRBV6-1	TRBJ1-5	CASSPRPRDRVEPQHF	TGTGCCAGCAGCCCGAGACCCCGGGACAGGGTTGAGCCCCAGCATTTT
.	TRBD1	TRBV11-2	TRBJ1-1	CASSLVGQGVTDTEAFF	TGTGCCAGCAGCTTAGTCGGACAGGGGGTTACAGACACTGAAGCTTTCTTT
.	.	TRBV20-1	TRBJ2-7	CSARDKGQIEYYEQYF	TGCAGTGCTAGAGATAAGGGGCAGATAGAATACTACGAGCAGTACTTC
few	TRBD1	TRBV12-3/TRBV12-4	TRBJ1-4	CASSLGTDVRGEKLFF	TGTGCCAGCAGTCTAGGGACAGATGTAAGGGGTGAAAAACTGTTTTTT
few	TRBD2	TRBV12-3/TRBV12-4	TRBJ2-3	CASSPGLAPFATQYF	TGTGCCAGCAGTCCGGGACTAGCGCCCTTCGCAACGCAGTATTTT
.	.	TRBV6-6	TRBJ1-1	CASSYHREKEAFF	TGTGCCAGCAGTTACCACAGAGAAAAAGAAGCTTTCTTT
few	.	TRBV12-3/TRBV12-4	TRBJ2-2	CATTRGPAGELFF	TGTGCCACCACCCGGGGGCCGGCCGGGGAGCTGTTTTTT
few	TRBD1	TRBV6-1	TRBJ1-1	CASRVGQENTEAFF	TGTGCCAGCAGGGTAGGACAGGAGAACACTGAAGCTTTCTTT
.	.	TRBV28	TRBJ1-4	CASSLLNREKLFF	TGTGCCAGCAGTTTGCTGAATCGCGAAAAACTGTTTTTT
.	TRBD1	TRBV6-2/TRBV6-3	TRBJ2-6	CASSTDRVGANVLTF	TGTGCCAGCAGCACGGACAGGGTTGGGGCCAACGTCCTGACTTTC
.	.	TRBV7-9	TRBJ2-7	CASSPLAYEQYF	TGTGCCAGCAGCCCCCTTGCGTACGAGCAGTACTTC
.	.	TRBV12-3/TRBV12-4	TRBJ1-5	CASQIHRDYSNQPQHF	TGTGCCAGCCAAATCCACAGGGACTATAGCAATCAGCCCCAGCATTTT
few	.	TRBV7-9	TRBJ1-5	CASSLGEATDQPQHF	TGTGCCAGCAGCTTAGGGGAAGCTACAGATCAGCCCCAGCATTTT
many	.	TRBV7-8	TRBJ2-1	CASSLAQGGGEQFF	TGTGCCAGCAGCTTAGCCCAAGGGGGAGGTGAGCAGTTCTTC
once	TRBD1	TRBV11-3	TRBJ2-1	CASSRDRANEQFF	TGTGCCAGCAGCCGGGACAGGGCCAATGAGCAGTTCTTC
many	TRBD1	TRBV6-5	TRBJ2-1	CASSYSRDRHNEQFF	TGTGCCAGCAGTTACTCAAGGGACAGGCACAATGAGCAGTTCTTC
.	TRBD1	TRBV5-8	TRBJ2-1	CASSSGQGMRYNEQFF	TGTGCCAGCAGCTCGGGACAGGGGATGAGGTACAATGAGCAGTTCTTC
.	TRBD1	TRBV6-6	TRBJ2-1	CASSLSGGLEQFF	TGTGCCAGCAGTCTCTCAGGGGGCCTCGAGCAGTTCTTC
.	.	TRBV3-1	TRBJ1-2	CASSQMLGFQRTGYTF	TGTGCCAGCAGCCAAATGTTGGGCTTCCAGAGAACGGGCTACACCTTC
many	TRBD1	TRBV7-8	TRBJ1-2	CASSPHGPGGDAIYGYTF	TGTGCCAGCAGCCCACACGGGCCAGGGGGGGATGCGATCTATGGCTACACCTTC
.	.	TRBV29-1	TRBJ2-7	CSVREKNYEQYF	TGCAGCGTTCGAGAGAAAAACTACGAGCAGTACTTC
few	.	TRBV6-5	TRBJ1-2	CASSARTINYGYTF	TGTGCCAGCAGTGCCAGGACCATTAACTATGGCTACACCTTC
few	TRBD1	TRBV4-1	TRBJ2-5	CASSHGQGMKETQYF	TGCGCCAGCAGCCATGGACAGGGGATGAAAGAGACCCAGTACTTC
.	.	TRBV2	TRBJ1-6	CASLGRDSSYNSPLHF	TGTGCCAGCCTGGGGCGGGATAGCTCCTATAATTCACCCCTCCACTTT
many	.	TRBV11-2	TRBJ1-3	CASSLALAGAGNTIYF	TGTGCCAGCAGCTTAGCGTTGGCAGGGGCCGGAAACACCATATATTTT
many	.	TRBV7-2	TRBJ1-1	CASSLAAVSGINTEAFF	TGTGCCAGCAGCTTAGCTGCCGTCAGCGGAATAAACACTGAAGCTTTCTTT
few	TRBD2	TRBV7-3	TRBJ2-1	CASSETGGSSYNEQFF	TGTGCCAGCAGCGAAACGGGGGGGAGCTCCTACAATGAGCAGTTCTTC
.	.	TRBV3-1	TRBJ2-5	CASSTRPWETQYF	TGTGCCAGCAGCACACGACCCTGGGAGACCCAGTACTTC
.	.	TRBV23-1	TRBJ2-5	CASSQSRRGGETQYF	TGCGCCAGCAGTCAATCGCGAAGGGGGGGAGAGACCCAGTACTTC
many	.	TRBV4-1	TRBJ1-2	CATSGVANYGYTF	TGCGCCACCAGTGGAGTAGCTAACTATGGCTACACCTTC
.	TRBD1	TRBV7-6	TRBJ1-1	CASSLQGEGTEAFF	TGTGCCAGCAGCTTACAGGGGGAGGGGACTGAAGCTTTCTTT
few	.	TRBV7-2	TRBJ2-5	CASSLVYQETQYF	TGTGCCAGCAGCTTAGTTTACCAAGAGACCCAGTACTTC
many	TRBD2	TRBV10-2	TRBJ2-3	CASARTSGLTDTQYF	TGCGCCAGCGCCCGGACTAGCGGCCTCACAGATACGCAGTATTTT
few	.	TRBV4-1	TRBJ2-1	CASSQAAQSSYNEQFF	TGCGCCAGCAGCCAAGCCGCACAGTCGTCCTACAATGAGCAGTTCTTC
few	TRBD1	TRBV7-9	TRBJ1-2	CASSPFEQGADYGYTF	TGTGCCAGCAGCCCATTCGAGCAGGGGGCGGACTATGGCTACACCTTC
.	.	TRBV14	TRBJ2-2	CASSQVSATENTGELFF	TGTGCCAGCAGCCAAGTGTCCGCGACAGAGAACACCGGGGAGCTGTTTTTT